The 3 T cell receptor beta chains given below trace back to one sample, sequenced in a study of response to subunit inactivated influenza vaccine. TCRdb reprocessed the RT-PCR reads via MiXCR and lists one record per CDR3 protein. The table shows 500,000 to 600,000 distinct CDR3 sequences, with over 10% occurring only once. Sequencing used PBMCs from blood, obtained about 40 days after vaccination. The receptor source for this set is a man aged 45 to 65 who received an inactivated influenza vaccine.

J is TRBJ2-7 and V is TRBV20-1; 10 nucleotides agree with TRBD2. V trimming: 0 bases; J trimming: 5 bases; junction bases outside the gene matches: 13. The CDR3 covers 17 residues. Germline V gene lookup returns CDR1 DFQATT and CDR2 SNEGSKA (reference sequence). This CDR3 is CSARDQSSGRPHHEQYF. CDR3 coding DNA: TGCAGTGCTAGAGACCAGAGTAGCGGGAGGCCTCACCACGAGCAGTACTTC.

The chain combines TRBV20-1 with TRBJ1-1; D ambiguous. Germline CDR1 is DFQATT and CDR2 is SNEGSKA (reference sequence). The CDR3 has 14 residues. The V gene lost 3 bases and the J gene lost 5 bases, with 16 bases spanning the gap. The CDR3 sequence is CSARTPLRNTEAFF. Here the CDR3 DNA reads TGCAGTGCTAGGACCCCGCTGAGGAATACTGAAGCTTTCTTT.

This clonotype turned up a few times. The chain couples TRBV4-3 to TRBJ2-5; 7 bases agree with TRBD1. CDR1 and CDR2 (germline): LGHNA, YSLEER. The CDR3 runs to 13 residues. J lost 5 bases, V lost 2 bases, and 2 bases had no gene match. Here the CDR3 reads CASSQTGAETQYF. The CDR3, as DNA: TGCGCCAGCAGCCAAACAGGGGCCGAGACCCAGTACTTC.